This entry lists 9 T cell receptor beta chains sequenced from one sample in a study of T cells after posttransplantation cyclophosphamide. Some clones are missing from TCRdb's copy, which holds only in-frame ones; the method was immunoSEQ multiplex PCR. The table records 10,000 to 12,000 clones, around 96% of them present only once. The material sequenced was naive CD8+ T cells sorted from PBMCs. These TCRs come from a man under 40 in good health and a related stem cell transplant donor.

The chain employs TRBV25-1 and TRBJ2-1, with TRBD2 identical over 12 bases. V trimming: 5 bases; J trimming: 3 bases; junction bases outside the gene matches: 8. This CDR3 has 17 amino acids. Germline values: CDR1 MGHDK, CDR2 SYGVNS. The CDR3 nucleotides read TGTGCCAGCAGTTCCACTAGCGGGGGGTTATACTACAATGAGCAGTTCTTC. Translation gives CASSSTSGGLYYNEQFF. The full variable domain, in which reference TRBV25-1 and TRBJ2-1 provide the parts outside the CDR3, is EADIYQTPRYLVIGTGKKITLECSQTMGHDKMYWYQQDPGMELHLIHYSYGVNSTEKGDLSSESTVSRIRTEHFPLTLESARPSHTSQYLCASSSTSGGLYYNEQFFGPGTRLTVL.

The count of this clone is one. The V call is TRBV5-6, the J call TRBJ1-5; D not resolved. The ends were cut back, 0 bases at V and 3 bases at J, with 4 bases in the middle. CDR3 length: 13 amino acids. Germline V gene data show CDR1 as SGHDT and CDR2 as YYEEEE. CDR3 nucleotides: TGTGCCAGCAGCTTGGATAACAATCAGCCCCAGCATTTT. It codes for CASSLDNNQPQHF.

This chain links TRBV18 with TRBJ2-1, with D possibly being TRBD1 (6 bases). Trimming cost V 3 bases and J 0 bases, with 12 bases left between them. Germline CDR1 KGHSH, CDR2 LQKENI. The CDR3 extends over 16 amino acids. The CDR3 DNA is TGTGCCAGCTCACCGCCCGACAGGAGCTCCTACAATGAGCAGTTCTTC. Its protein is CASSPPDRSSYNEQFF.

The chain carries TRBV19 and TRBJ2-1; TRBD2 matches at 14 bases. The ends lost 7 bases at V and 4 bases at J; junction bases unmatched: 9. Germline-derived CDR1 and CDR2 are LNHDA and SQIVND (reference sequence). The CDR3 runs to 17 residues. The CDR3 here is CASIGLAGGEKYNEQFF. The CDR3 bases are TGTGCCAGTATTGGACTAGCGGGGGGTGAAAAGTACAATGAGCAGTTCTTC.

The V gene is TRBV16, the J gene TRBJ1-2, with 7 bases identical to TRBD1. The V gene's germline CDR1 is KGHSY and CDR2 FQNENV. The CDR3 length is 15 residues. J was trimmed by 2 bases and V by 4 bases; bases with no gene match: 7. DNA of the CDR3: TGTGCCAGCAGCCCCGGGACAGCCCAAAACTATGGCTACACCTTC. This codes for CASSPGTAQNYGYTF.

Concerning this clone: At one end the junction does not follow the germline gene, possibly because of a read error. J is TRBJ2-7 and V is TRBV7-9, with 9 nucleotides matching TRBD1. CDR3 length: 15 amino acids. In germline, CDR1 is SEHNR, CDR2 FQNEAQ (reference sequence). The CDR3 sequence is CTSSQSTTGGREQYF. The CDR3 bases are TGTACCAGCAGCCAATCGACGACAGGGGGGAGAGAGCAGTACTTC.

This chain connects TRBV13 to TRBJ2-5; D is perhaps TRBD1 (7 bases). V dropped 4 bases and J dropped 4 bases, with 13 bases sitting between them. The CDR3 length is 14 residues. The germline CDR1 and CDR2 sequences are PRHDT and FYEKMQ (reference sequence). CDR3 sequence reads: CASSYLEGAETQYF. The CDR3 DNA reads as TGTGCCAGCAGCTACTTGGAGGGGGCAGAGACCCAGTACTTC.

The rearrangement uses TRBV21-1 and TRBJ1-5. TRBV21-1 is given as a pseudogene. There are 16 residues in the CDR3. The CDR3 spells CASSNEPGWGNQPQHF. The CDR3 DNA is TGTGCCAGCAGCAACGAGCCGGGGTGGGGCAATCAGCCCCAGCATTTT.

The rearrangement uses TRBV7-6 and TRBJ1-3; 7 nucleotides match TRBD1. The CDR3 runs to 15 residues. Unmatched junction bases numbered 2, after V lost 3 bases and J lost 0 bases. The V gene's germline CDR1 is SGHVS and CDR2 FNYEAQ. The CDR3 sequence is CASSLGQSSGNTIYF. The CDR3 DNA reads TGTGCCAGCAGCTTGGGACAGAGCTCTGGAAACACCATATATTTT.